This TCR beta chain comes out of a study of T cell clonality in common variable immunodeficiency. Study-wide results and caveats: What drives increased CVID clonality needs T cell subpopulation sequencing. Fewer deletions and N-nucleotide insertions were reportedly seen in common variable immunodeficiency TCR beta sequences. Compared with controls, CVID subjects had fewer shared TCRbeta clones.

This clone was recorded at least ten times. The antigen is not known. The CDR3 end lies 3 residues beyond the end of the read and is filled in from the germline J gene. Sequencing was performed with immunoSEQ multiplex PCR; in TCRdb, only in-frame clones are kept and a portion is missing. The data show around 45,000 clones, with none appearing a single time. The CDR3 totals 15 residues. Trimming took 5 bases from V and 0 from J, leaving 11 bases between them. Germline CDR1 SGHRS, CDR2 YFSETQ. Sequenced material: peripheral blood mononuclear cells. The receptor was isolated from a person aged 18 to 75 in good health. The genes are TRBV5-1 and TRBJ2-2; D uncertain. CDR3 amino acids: CASRSTHTNTGELFF. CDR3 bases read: TGCGCCAGCAGGTCGACACATACGAACACCGGGGAG.